This T cell receptor (beta chain) comes out of a study of patients and donors after allogeneic stem cell transplantation. Looked up from germline, CDR1 is SGHTA and CDR2 is FQGTGA. The length of the CDR3 is 16 residues. J lost 2 bases, V lost 5 bases, and 11 bases had no gene match. Each CDR3 protein is one row after TCRdb ran MiXCR on the RT-PCR reads. The table records about 210,000 distinct CDR3 sequences, roughly two fifths of them present only once. The sample consisted of blood, either unsorted or a sorted T cell fraction (not recorded which). The J gene is TRBJ1-1, the V gene TRBV7-3; TRBD1 agrees at 7 bases. This receptor was taken from a human donor who was either an allogeneic HSCT recipient or a stem cell or donor lymphocyte infusion donor (not recorded which). It is not recorded whose cells these are; they may come from a transplant donor. CDR3 sequence: CASSLQNRQGNTEAFF. CDR3 nucleotides: TGTGCCAGCAGCCTCCAAAATAGACAGGGTAACACTGAAGCTTTCTTT.